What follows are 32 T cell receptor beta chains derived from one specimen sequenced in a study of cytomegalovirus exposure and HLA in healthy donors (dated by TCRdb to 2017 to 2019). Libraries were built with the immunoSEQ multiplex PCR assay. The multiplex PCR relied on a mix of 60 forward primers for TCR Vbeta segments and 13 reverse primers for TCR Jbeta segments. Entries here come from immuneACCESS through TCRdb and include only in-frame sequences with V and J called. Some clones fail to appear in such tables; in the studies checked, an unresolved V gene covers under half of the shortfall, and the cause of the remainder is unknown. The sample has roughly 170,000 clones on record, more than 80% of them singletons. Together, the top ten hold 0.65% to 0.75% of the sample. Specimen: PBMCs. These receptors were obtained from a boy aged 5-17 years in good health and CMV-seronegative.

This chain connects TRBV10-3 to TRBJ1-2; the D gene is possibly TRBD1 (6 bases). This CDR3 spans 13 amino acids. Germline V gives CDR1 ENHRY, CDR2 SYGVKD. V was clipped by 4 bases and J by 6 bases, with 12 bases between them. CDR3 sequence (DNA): TGTGCCATCAGTGCAGGGGCGAACGATGGCTACACCTTC. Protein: CAISAGANDGYTF.

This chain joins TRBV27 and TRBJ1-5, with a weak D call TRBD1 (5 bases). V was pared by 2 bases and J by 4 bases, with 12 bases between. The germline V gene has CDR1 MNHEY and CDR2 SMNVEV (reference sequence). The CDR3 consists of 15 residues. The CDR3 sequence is CASSLNGARNQPQHF. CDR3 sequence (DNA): TGTGCCAGCAGTTTAAATGGGGCTCGGAATCAGCCCCAGCATTTT.

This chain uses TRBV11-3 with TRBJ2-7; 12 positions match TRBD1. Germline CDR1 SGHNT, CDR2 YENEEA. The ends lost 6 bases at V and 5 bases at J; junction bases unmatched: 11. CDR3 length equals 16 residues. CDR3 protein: CASSPLSGTGGNEQYF. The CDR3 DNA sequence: TGTGCCAGCAGTCCCCTCAGTGGGACAGGGGGCAACGAGCAGTACTTC. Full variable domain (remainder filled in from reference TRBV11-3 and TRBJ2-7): EAGVVQSPRYKIIEKKQPVAFWCNPISGHNTLYWYLQNLGQGPELLIRYENEEAVDDSQLPKDRFSAERLKGVDSTLKIQPAELGDSAVYLCASSPLSGTGGNEQYFGPGTRLTVT.

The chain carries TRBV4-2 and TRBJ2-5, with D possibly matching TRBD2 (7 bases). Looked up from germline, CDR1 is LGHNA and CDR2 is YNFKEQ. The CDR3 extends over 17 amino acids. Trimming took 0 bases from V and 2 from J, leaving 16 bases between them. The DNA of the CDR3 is TGTGCCAGCAGCCAAGATCCCGCGGGGGCCCAACAAGAGACCCAGTACTTC. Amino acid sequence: CASSQDPAGAQQETQYF.

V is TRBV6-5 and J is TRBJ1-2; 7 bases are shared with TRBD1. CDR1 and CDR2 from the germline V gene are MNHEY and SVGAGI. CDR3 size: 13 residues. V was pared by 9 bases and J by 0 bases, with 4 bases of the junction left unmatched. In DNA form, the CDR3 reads TGTGCCAGTTGGGACAGAACTAACTATGGCTACACCTTC. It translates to CASWDRTNYGYTF.

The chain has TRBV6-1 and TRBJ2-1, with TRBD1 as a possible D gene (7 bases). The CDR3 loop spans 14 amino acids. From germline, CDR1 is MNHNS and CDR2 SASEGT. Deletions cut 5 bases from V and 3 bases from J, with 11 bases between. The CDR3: CASSPRGDYNEQFF. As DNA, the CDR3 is TGTGCCAGCAGTCCCAGGGGGGACTACAATGAGCAGTTCTTC.

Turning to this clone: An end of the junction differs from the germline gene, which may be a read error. The CDR3 bases are TGTGCTAGCAGCTTAGGACAGGGGACTAATGAAAAACTGTTTTTT. This codes for CASSLGQGTNEKLFF. The genes are TRBV7-7 and TRBJ1-4, with TRBD1 identical over 9 bases. The CDR3 runs 15 residues. CDR1 is SSHAT and CDR2 is FNYEAQ in the germline V gene (reference sequence).

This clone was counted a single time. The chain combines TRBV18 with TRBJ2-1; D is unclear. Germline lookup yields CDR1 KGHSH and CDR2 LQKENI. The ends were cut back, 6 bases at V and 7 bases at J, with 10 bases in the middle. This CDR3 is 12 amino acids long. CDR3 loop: CASSPPQNEQFF. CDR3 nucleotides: TGTGCCAGCTCGCCGCCCCAGAATGAGCAGTTCTTC.

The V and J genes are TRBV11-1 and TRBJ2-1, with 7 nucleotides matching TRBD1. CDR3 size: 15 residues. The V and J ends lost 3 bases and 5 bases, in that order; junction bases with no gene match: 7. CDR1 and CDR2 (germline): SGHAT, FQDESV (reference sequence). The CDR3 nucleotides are TGTGCCAGCAGCTTTTTCGTGGGACAGAACAATGAGCAGTTCTTC. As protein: CASSFFVGQNNEQFF.

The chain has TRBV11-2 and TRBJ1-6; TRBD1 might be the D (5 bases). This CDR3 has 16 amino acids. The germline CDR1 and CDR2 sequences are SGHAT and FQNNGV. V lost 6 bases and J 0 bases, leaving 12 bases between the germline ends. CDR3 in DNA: TGTGCCAGCAGATCTCGGGGGAGCTCCTATAATTCACCCCTCCACTTT. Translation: CASRSRGSSYNSPLHF.

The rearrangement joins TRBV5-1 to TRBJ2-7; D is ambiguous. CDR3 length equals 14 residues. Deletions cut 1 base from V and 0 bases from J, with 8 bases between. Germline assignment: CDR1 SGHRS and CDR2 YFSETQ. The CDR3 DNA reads TGCGCCAGCAGCTTGTATATCGGCTCCTACGAGCAGTACTTC. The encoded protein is CASSLYIGSYEQYF.

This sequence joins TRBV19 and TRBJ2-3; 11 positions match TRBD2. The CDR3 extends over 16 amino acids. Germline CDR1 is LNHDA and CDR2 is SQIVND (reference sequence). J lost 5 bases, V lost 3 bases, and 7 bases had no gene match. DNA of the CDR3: TGTGCCAGTAGTATGTGGCTAGCGGGAGGAGAAGATACGCAGTATTTT. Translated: CASSMWLAGGEDTQYF.

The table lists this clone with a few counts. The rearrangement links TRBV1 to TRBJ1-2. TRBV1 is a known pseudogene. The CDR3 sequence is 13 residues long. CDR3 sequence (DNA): TGCACCAGCAGCCAAGGGCGGCTCTATGGCTACACCTTC. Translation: CTSSQGRLYGYTF.

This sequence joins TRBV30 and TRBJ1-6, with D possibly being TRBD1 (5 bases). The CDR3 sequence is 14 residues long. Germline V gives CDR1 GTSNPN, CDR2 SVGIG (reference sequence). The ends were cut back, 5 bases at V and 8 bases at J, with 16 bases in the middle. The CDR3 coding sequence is TGTGCCTGGGGCGGCGCAGGGAGGGATTCACCCCTCCACTTT. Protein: CAWGGAGRDSPLHF.

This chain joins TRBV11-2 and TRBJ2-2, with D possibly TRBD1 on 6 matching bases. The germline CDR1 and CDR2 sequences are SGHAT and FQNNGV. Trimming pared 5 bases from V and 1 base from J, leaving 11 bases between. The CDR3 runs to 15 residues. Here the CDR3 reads CASSAGQLNTGELFF. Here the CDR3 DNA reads TGTGCCAGCAGCGCTGGACAGCTGAACACCGGGGAGCTGTTTTTT.

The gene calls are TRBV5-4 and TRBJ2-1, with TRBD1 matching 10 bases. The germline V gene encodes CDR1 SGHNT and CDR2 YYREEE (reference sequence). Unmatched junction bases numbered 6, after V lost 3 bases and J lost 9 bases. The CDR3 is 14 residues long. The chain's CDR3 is CASSSGQGRGEQFF. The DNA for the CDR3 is TGTGCCAGCAGCTCGGGACAGGGGAGAGGTGAGCAGTTCTTC.

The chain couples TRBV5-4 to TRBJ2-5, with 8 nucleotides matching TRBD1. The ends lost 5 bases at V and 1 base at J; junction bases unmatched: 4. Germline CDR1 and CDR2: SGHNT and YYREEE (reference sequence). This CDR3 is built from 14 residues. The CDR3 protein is CASRRTGLQETQYF. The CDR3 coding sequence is TGTGCCAGCAGGAGGACAGGGCTCCAAGAGACCCAGTACTTC.

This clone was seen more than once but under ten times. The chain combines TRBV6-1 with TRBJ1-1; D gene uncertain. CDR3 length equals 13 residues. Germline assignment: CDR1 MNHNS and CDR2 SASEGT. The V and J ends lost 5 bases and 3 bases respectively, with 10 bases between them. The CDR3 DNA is TGTGCCAGCAGTAACCTACGAGACACTGAAGCTTTCTTT. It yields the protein CASSNLRDTEAFF.

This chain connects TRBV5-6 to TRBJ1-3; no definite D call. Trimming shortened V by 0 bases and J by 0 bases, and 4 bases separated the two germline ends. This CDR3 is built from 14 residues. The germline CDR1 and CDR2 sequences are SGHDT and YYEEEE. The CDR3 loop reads CASSLDYSGNTIYF. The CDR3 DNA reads TGTGCCAGCAGCTTGGACTACTCTGGAAACACCATATATTTT.

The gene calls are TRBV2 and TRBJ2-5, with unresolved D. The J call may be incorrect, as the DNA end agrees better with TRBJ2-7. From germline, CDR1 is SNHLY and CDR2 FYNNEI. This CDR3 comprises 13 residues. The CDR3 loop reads CASSEALVYEQYF. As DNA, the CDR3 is TGTGCCAGCAGTGAAGCGCTAGTCTACGAGCAGTACTTC.

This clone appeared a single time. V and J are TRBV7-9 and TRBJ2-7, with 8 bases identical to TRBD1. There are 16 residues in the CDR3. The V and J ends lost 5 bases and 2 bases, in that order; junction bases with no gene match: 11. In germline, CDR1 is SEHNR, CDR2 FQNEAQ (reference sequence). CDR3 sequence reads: CASSTSTGEDAYEQYF. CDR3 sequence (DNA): TGTGCCAGCAGCACCTCGACAGGGGAAGACGCCTACGAGCAGTACTTC.

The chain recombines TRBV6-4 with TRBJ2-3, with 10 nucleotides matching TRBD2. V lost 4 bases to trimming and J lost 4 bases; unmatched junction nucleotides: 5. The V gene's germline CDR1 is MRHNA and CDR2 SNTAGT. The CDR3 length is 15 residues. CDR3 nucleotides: TGTGCCAGCAGTGTTCTAGCGGGAGAGCCAGATACGCAGTATTTT. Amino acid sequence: CASSVLAGEPDTQYF.

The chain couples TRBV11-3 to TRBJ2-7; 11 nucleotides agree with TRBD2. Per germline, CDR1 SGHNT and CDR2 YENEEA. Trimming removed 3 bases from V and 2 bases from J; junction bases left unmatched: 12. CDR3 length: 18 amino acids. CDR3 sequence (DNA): TGTGCCAGCAGCTTTCCCCCTTTAGCGGGAGGGCCTACCTACGAGCAGTACTTC. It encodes CASSFPPLAGGPTYEQYF.

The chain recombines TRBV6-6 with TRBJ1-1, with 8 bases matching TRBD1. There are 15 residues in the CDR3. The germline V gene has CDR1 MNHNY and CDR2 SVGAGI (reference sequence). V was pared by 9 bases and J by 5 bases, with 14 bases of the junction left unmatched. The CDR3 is CASFVPSGGRTEAFF. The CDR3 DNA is TGTGCCAGTTTTGTTCCCTCAGGGGGCCGGACTGAAGCTTTCTTT.

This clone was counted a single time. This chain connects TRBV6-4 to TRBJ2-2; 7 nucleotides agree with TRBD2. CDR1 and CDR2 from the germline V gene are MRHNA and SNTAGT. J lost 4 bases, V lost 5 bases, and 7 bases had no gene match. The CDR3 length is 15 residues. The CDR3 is CASSSGTGGTGELFF. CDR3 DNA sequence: TGTGCCAGCAGTTCGGGGACGGGGGGCACCGGGGAGCTGTTTTTT.

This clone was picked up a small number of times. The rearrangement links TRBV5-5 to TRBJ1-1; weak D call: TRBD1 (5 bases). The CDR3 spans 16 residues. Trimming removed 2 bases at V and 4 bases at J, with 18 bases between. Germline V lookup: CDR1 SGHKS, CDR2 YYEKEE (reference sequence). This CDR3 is CASSFLGGARGTEAFF. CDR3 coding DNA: TGTGCCAGCAGCTTTCTCGGTGGGGCTCGCGGCACTGAAGCTTTCTTT.

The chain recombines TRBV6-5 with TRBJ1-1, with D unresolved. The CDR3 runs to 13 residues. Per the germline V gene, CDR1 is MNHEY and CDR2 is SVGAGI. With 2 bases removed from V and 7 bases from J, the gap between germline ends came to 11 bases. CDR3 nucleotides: TGTGCCAGCAGTTACGTCGGGAGGAATGAAGCTTTCTTT. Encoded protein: CASSYVGRNEAFF.

The DNA of the CDR3 is TGTGCCAGCAGCACCTATAGCATGAACACTGAAGCTTTCTTT. This gives the protein CASSTYSMNTEAFF. The V and J genes are TRBV7-2 and TRBJ1-1; D unresolved. Per the germline V gene, CDR1 is SGHTA and CDR2 is FQGNSA. V was trimmed by 5 bases and J by 0 bases, leaving 10 bases between them. The CDR3 totals 14 residues.

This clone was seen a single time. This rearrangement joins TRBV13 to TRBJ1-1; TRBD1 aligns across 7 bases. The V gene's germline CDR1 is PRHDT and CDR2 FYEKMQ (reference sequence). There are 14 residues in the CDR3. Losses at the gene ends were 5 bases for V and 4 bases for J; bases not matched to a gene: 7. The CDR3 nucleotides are TGTGCCAGCAGCCGAGGGGACAGCCGCACTGAAGCTTTCTTT. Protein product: CASSRGDSRTEAFF.

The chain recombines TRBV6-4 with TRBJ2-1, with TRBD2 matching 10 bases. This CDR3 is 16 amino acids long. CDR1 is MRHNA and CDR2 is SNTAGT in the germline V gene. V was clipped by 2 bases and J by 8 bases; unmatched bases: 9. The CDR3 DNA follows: TGTGCCAGCAGTGACCTTGGTAGCGGGAGGTTGGATGAGCAGTTCTTC. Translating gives CASSDLGSGRLDEQFF.

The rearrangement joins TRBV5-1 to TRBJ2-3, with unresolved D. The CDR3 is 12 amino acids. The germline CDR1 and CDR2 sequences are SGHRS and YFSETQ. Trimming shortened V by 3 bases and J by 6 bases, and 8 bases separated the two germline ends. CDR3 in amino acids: CASSSPGDTQYF. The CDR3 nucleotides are TGCGCCAGCAGCTCACCGGGTGATACGCAGTATTTT. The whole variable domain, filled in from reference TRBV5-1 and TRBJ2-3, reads KAGVTQTPRYLIKTRGQQVTLSCSPISGHRSVSWYQQTPGQGLQFLFEYFSETQRNKGNFPGRFSGRQFSNSRSEMNVSTLELGDSALYLCASSSPGDTQYFGPGTRLTVL.

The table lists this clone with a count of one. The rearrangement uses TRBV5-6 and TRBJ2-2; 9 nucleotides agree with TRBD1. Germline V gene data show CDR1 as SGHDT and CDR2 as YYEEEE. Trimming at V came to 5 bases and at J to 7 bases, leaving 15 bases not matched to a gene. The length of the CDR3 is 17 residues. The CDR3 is CASRAGTGKYLSGELFF. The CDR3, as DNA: TGTGCCAGCAGGGCCGGGACAGGGAAGTATTTGAGCGGGGAGCTGTTTTTT.